A selection of T cell receptor beta chains follows, all from one sample in a study of T cell responses to AZD1222 COVID-19 vaccine. Only in-frame clones appear in the TCRdb table, and some are missing; sequencing was by immunoSEQ multiplex PCR. This table holds about 190,000 clones, approximately 90% found once. The sequenced sample was peripheral blood, obtained 28 days after the second dose of the MenACWY control vaccine. The receptors were sampled from an adult who received the MenACWY meningococcal vaccine as a control. Each CDR3 is given with its conserved first and last residue. The D gene is left open where the match is weak. For some rows the clone size is stated as once, few or many, or as a class when expanded; others skip it.

d_gene,abundance,j_gene,v_gene,CDR3aa,CDR3nt
.,.,TRBJ1-4,TRBV30,CAWSDSDRVTNEKLFF,TGTGCCTGGAGCGACTCTGATAGGGTGACTAATGAAAAACTGTTTTTT
.,.,TRBJ1-3,TRBV18,CASSPPYLLGGNTIYF,TGTGCCAGCTCACCACCTTACTTACTCGGTGGAAACACCATATATTTT
.,.,TRBJ1-2,TRBV2,CASRLPELDGYTF,TGTGCCAGCAGATTACCGGAGTTGGATGGCTACACCTTC
.,once,TRBJ2-7,TRBV19,CASSLAGTLHVRSYEQYF,TGTGCCAGTAGTTTAGCCGGGACCCTTCACGTTCGATCCTACGAGCAGTACTTC
TRBD2,.,TRBJ2-2,TRBV25-1,CASRPGLANTGELFF,TGTGCCAGCAGACCCGGACTAGCGAACACCGGGGAGCTGTTTTTT
.,.,TRBJ2-3,TRBV5-4,CASSSQGSTDTQYF,TGTGCCAGCAGCTCCCAGGGGAGCACAGATACGCAGTATTTT
TRBD1,.,TRBJ1-1,TRBV7-2,CASSTQGVNTEAFF,TGTGCCAGCAGTACCCAGGGGGTGAACACTGAAGCTTTCTTT
TRBD1,once,TRBJ1-2,TRBV19,CASSPGQGLYTF,TGTGCCAGTAGTCCGGGACAGGGCCTTTACACCTTC
.,.,TRBJ2-7,TRBV11-3,CASSLELGSSYEQYF,TGTGCCAGCAGCTTAGAACTGGGTAGCTCCTACGAGCAGTACTTC
TRBD2,.,TRBJ2-2,TRBV7-2,CASTLSGLAGTGELFF,TGTGCCAGCACCTTATCGGGACTAGCGGGGACCGGGGAGCTGTTTTTT
.,.,TRBJ1-4,TRBV19,CASRVPGSGNEKLFF,TGTGCCAGTAGAGTACCGGGTTCGGGTAATGAAAAACTGTTTTTT
TRBD2,.,TRBJ2-7,TRBV28,CASSLGGRIFYEQYF,TGTGCCAGCAGTTTGGGCGGGAGGATTTTTTACGAGCAGTACTTC
.,.,TRBJ2-1,TRBV10-3,CAIAGGGNEQFF,TGTGCCATCGCCGGGGGAGGCAATGAGCAGTTCTTC
.,.,TRBJ1-1,TRBV7-3,CASSLRQVQGGTEAFF,TGTGCCAGCAGCCTTCGACAGGTGCAAGGGGGGACTGAAGCTTTCTTT
.,once,TRBJ2-2,TRBV30,CACSGALPGELFF,TGTGCCTGTTCCGGGGCCCTCCCCGGGGAGCTGTTTTTT
.,.,TRBJ1-1,TRBV12-3/TRBV12-4,CASSLQKNTEAFF,TGTGCCAGCAGCCTCCAGAAGAACACTGAAGCTTTCTTT
TRBD2,.,TRBJ2-5,TRBV27,CASSPRLGGTSAYQETQYF,TGTGCCAGCAGTCCCCGTCTCGGAGGGACTAGCGCCTACCAAGAGACCCAGTACTTC
TRBD1,.,TRBJ2-2,TRBV12-5,CASGFKNRDRANTGELFF,TGTGCTAGTGGTTTCAAAAACCGGGACAGGGCTAACACCGGGGAGCTGTTTTTT
TRBD1,.,TRBJ2-7,TRBV19,CASKETGGVYEQYF,TGTGCCAGTAAGGAGACAGGGGGCGTATACGAGCAGTACTTC
TRBD2,few,TRBJ2-1,TRBV27,CASSSAGTSPYNEQFF,TGTGCCAGCAGTTCGGCGGGGACTAGCCCCTACAATGAGCAGTTCTTC
.,once,TRBJ2-3,TRBV6-4,CASRGGHGTDTQYF,TGTGCCAGCAGAGGGGGGCATGGCACAGATACGCAGTATTTT
.,few,TRBJ2-1,TRBV7-2,CASSLVGGNYNEQFF,TGTGCCAGCAGCTTAGTGGGGGGAAACTACAATGAGCAGTTCTTC
TRBD1,.,TRBJ2-7,TRBV5-8,CASSFDRTGGPSYEQYF,TGTGCCAGCAGCTTTGATCGGACAGGGGGTCCCTCCTACGAGCAGTACTTC
TRBD1,.,TRBJ1-5,TRBV19,CASSKQGTELYSNQPQHF,TGTGCCAGTAGTAAGCAGGGGACAGAGTTGTATAGCAATCAGCCCCAGCATTTT
TRBD2,.,TRBJ2-3,TRBV9,CASSVLGGSETDTQYF,TGTGCCAGCAGCGTTTTAGGCGGGAGTGAGACAGATACGCAGTATTTT
.,once,TRBJ2-7,TRBV15,CATSRDLGYEQYF,TGTGCCACCAGCAGAGATCTGGGCTACGAGCAGTACTTC
.,.,TRBJ2-7,TRBV7-9,CASERERLQYF,TGTGCCAGCGAGAGGGAAAGGTTGCAGTACTTC
.,.,TRBJ2-1,TRBV5-1,CASSPAVGEQFF,TGCGCCAGCAGCCCCGCCGTTGGTGAGCAGTTCTTC
TRBD2,.,TRBJ2-3,TRBV7-9,CASRTLTSGIQIGTDTQYF,TGTGCCAGCAGGACCTTGACTAGCGGGATACAGATCGGCACAGATACGCAGTATTTT
TRBD1,.,TRBJ1-6,TRBV10-2,CASSPPQDRVSPLHF,TGCGCCAGCAGTCCGCCCCAGGACAGGGTTTCACCCCTCCACTTT
.,.,TRBJ2-5,TRBV6-2/TRBV6-3,CASSPQETQYF,TGTGCCAGCAGTCCGCAAGAGACCCAGTACTTC
.,.,TRBJ2-1,TRBV29-1,CSVVPQEKQFF,TGCAGCGTTGTACCCCAGGAGAAGCAGTTCTTC
.,.,TRBJ2-1,TRBV9,CASNSGAAYNEQFF,TGTGCCAGCAACTCCGGGGCCGCCTACAATGAGCAGTTCTTC
.,.,TRBJ2-7,TRBV11-2,CASSLMGDEQYF,TGTGCCAGCAGCTTAATGGGGGACGAGCAGTACTTC
TRBD1,.,TRBJ2-7,TRBV15,CATSRRTGLGEQYF,TGTGCCACCAGCAGAAGGACAGGGCTGGGCGAGCAGTACTTC
.,.,TRBJ1-2,TRBV9,CASSPNVDRVHGYTF,TGTGCCAGCAGCCCTAACGTAGATAGGGTTCATGGCTACACCTTC
.,few,TRBJ1-3,TRBV9,CASSAGQTSGNTIYF,TGTGCCAGCAGCGCCGGCCAGACCTCTGGAAACACCATATATTTT
.,.,TRBJ1-5,TRBV19,CASSTQGGQPQHF,TGTGCCAGTAGTACCCAGGGAGGCCAGCCCCAGCATTTT
TRBD1,.,TRBJ2-1,TRBV5-4,CASSLGQGDEQFF,TGTGCCAGCAGCTTGGGACAGGGAGATGAGCAGTTCTTC
.,.,TRBJ2-5,TRBV24-1,CATSDRGSPTESTQYF,TGTGCCACCAGTGATCGTGGGTCGCCGACGGAGAGTACCCAGTACTTC
.,.,TRBJ1-4,TRBV3-1/TRBV3-2,CASSHPGRKLFF,TGTGCCAGCAGCCATCCAGGGAGAAAACTGTTTTTT
.,.,TRBJ1-1,TRBV4-2,CASSQVTSGSEAFF,TGTGCCAGCAGCCAAGTAACGTCGGGGTCTGAAGCTTTCTTT
TRBD1,.,TRBJ1-2,TRBV7-9,CASSLAGPQGDYTF,TGTGCCAGCAGCTTAGCGGGGCCCCAGGGGGACTACACCTTC
TRBD2,.,TRBJ2-3,TRBV5-3,CARSREREQSTDTQYF,TGTGCCAGAAGTCGCGAGCGGGAGCAAAGCACAGATACGCAGTATTTT
.,.,TRBJ1-6,TRBV20-1,CSASRGYSSYNSPLHF,TGCAGTGCTAGTCGAGGGTATAGCTCCTATAATTCACCCCTCCACTTT
TRBD2,.,TRBJ2-3,TRBV11-2,CASSRGLAVSTDTQYF,TGTGCCAGCAGCCGCGGACTAGCGGTAAGCACAGATACGCAGTATTTT
TRBD2,.,TRBJ2-1,TRBV4-1,CASSQDGSGNPYNEQFF,TGCGCCAGCAGCCAAGATGGGAGCGGGAACCCCTACAATGAGCAGTTCTTC
TRBD2,once,TRBJ2-1,TRBV5-4,CASSSKLAGVGNEQFF,TGTGCCAGCAGCTCGAAACTAGCGGGGGTGGGCAATGAGCAGTTCTTC